A single T cell receptor beta chain is shown here with its context. This PCR relied on a set of 60 Vbeta primers and 13 Jbeta primers. Sequenced by immunoSEQ multiplex PCR; TCRdb stores in-frame clones only, minus some. This sample's clone table lists approximately 170,000 clones. The data stem from a study of cytomegalovirus exposure and HLA in healthy donors. V dropped 0 bases and J dropped 4; count of bases not matched to a gene: 8. The CDR3 contains 16 residues. Germline V gene data show CDR1 as SGHNT and CDR2 as YYREEE (reference sequence). This receptor was identified in a woman aged 18-29 years in good health and CMV-seropositive. The chain couples TRBV5-4 to TRBJ1-1; 8 nucleotides agree with TRBD1. The sequencing sample was made of PBMCs. The CDR3 DNA is TGTGCCAGCAGCTTGGACCTACAGGGGGATGGCACTGAAGCTTTCTTT. It encodes CASSLDLQGDGTEAFF.